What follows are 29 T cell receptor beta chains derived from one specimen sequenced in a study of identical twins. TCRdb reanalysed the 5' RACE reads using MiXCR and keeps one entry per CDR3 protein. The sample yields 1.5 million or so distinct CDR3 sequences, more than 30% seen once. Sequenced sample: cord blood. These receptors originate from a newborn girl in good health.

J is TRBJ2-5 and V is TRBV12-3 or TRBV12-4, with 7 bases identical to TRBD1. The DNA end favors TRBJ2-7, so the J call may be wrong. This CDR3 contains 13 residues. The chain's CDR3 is CASRGRGSHEQYF. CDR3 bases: TGTGCCAGCAGGGGCAGGGGGAGCCACGAGCAGTACTTC.

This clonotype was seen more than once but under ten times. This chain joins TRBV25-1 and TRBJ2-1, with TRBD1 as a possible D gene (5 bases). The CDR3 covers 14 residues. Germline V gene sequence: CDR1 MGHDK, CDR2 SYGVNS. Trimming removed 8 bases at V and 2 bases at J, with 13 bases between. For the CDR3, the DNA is TGTGCCAGCCGGTTAAGGGGAACCTACAATGAGCAGTTCTTC. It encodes CASRLRGTYNEQFF. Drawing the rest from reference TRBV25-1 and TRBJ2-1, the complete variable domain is EADIYQTPRYLVIGTGKKITLECSQTMGHDKMYWYQQDPGMELHLIHYSYGVNSTEKGDLSSESTVSRIRTEHFPLTLESARPSHTSQYLCASRLRGTYNEQFFGPGTRLTVL.

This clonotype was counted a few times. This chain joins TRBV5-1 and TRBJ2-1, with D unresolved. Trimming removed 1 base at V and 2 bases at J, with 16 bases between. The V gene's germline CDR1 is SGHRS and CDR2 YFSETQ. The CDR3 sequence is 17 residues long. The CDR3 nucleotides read TGCGCCAGCAGCTTGCTTGGTACCTTCTTACCCTACAATGAGCAGTTCTTC. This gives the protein CASSLLGTFLPYNEQFF.

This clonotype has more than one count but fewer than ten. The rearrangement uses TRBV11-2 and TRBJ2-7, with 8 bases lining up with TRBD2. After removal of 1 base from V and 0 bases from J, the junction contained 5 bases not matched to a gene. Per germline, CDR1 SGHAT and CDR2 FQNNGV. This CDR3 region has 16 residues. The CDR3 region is CASSLGTAGGSYEQYF. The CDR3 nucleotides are TGTGCCAGCAGCTTAGGGACGGCGGGAGGCTCCTACGAGCAGTACTTC.

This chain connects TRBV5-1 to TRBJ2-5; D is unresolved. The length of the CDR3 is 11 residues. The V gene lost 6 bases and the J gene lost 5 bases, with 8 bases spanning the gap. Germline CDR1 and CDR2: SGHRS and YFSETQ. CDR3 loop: CASKESETQYF. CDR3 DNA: TGCGCCAGCAAAGAGTCGGAGACCCAGTACTTC. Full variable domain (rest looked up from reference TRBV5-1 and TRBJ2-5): KAGVTQTPRYLIKTRGQQVTLSCSPISGHRSVSWYQQTPGQGLQFLFEYFSETQRNKGNFPGRFSGRQFSNSRSEMNVSTLELGDSALYLCASKESETQYFGPGTRLLVL.

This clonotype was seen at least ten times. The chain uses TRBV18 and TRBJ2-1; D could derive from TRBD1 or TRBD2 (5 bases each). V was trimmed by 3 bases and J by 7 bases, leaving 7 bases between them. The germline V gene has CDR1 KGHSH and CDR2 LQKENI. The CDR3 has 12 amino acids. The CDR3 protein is CASSPGANEQFF. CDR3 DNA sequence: TGTGCCAGCTCACCCGGGGCAAATGAGCAGTTCTTC. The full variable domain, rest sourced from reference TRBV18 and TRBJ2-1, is NAGVMQNPRHLVRRRGQEARLRCSPMKGHSHVYWYRQLPEEGLKFMVYLQKENIIDESGMPKERFSAEFPKEGPSILRIQQVVRGDSAAYFCASSPGANEQFFGPGTRLTVL.

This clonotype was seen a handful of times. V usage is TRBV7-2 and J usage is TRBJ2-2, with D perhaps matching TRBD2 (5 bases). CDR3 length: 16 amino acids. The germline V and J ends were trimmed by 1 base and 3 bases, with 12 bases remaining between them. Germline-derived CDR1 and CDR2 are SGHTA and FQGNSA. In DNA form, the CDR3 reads TGTGCCAGCAGCTTAGTATCCGGGATATACACCGGGGAGCTGTTTTTT. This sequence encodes CASSLVSGIYTGELFF. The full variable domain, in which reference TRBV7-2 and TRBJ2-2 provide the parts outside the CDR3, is GAGVSQSPSNKVTEKGKDVELRCDPISGHTALYWYRQSLGQGLEFLIYFQGNSAPDKSGLPSDRFSAERTGGSVSTLTIQRTQQEDSAVYLCASSLVSGIYTGELFFGEGSRLTVL.

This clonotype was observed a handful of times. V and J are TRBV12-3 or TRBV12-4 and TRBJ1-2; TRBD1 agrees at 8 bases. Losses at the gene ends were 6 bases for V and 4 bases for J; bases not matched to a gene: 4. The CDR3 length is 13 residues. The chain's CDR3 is CASRGGTGYGYTF. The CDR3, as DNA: TGTGCCAGCAGGGGCGGGACAGGCTATGGCTACACCTTC.

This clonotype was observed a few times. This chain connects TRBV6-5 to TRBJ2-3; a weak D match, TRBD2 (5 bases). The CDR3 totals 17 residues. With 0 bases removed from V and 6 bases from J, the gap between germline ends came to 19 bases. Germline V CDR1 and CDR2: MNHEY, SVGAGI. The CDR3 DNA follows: TGTGCCAGCAGTTACTCCGAGGAGAGGGCCAGTGAGGATACGCAGTATTTT. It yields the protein CASSYSEERASEDTQYF.

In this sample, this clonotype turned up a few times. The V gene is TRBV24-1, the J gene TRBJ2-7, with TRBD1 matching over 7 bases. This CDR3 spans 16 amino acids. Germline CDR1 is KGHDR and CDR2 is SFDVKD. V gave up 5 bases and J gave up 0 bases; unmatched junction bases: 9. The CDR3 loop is CATSAKDRLSSYEQYF. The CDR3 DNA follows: TGTGCCACCAGTGCTAAGGACAGGCTTAGCTCCTACGAGCAGTACTTC.

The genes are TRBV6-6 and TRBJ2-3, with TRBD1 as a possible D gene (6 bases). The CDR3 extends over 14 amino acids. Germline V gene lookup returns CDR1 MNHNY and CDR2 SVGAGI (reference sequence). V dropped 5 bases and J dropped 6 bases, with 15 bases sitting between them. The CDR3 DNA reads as TGTGCCAGCAGTCGCAGCACAGGGACGGATACGCAGTATTTT. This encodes CASSRSTGTDTQYF.

The CDR3 nucleotides read TGCAGTGCTAGAGATCTGGACCTAGCCCATTTCTCTGGGGCCAACGTCCTGACTTTC. Residues: CSARDLDLAHFSGANVLTF. This chain joins TRBV20-1 and TRBJ2-6; the D gene is possibly TRBD2 (5 bases). Germline CDR1 DFQATT, CDR2 SNEGSKA (reference sequence). V was cut by 0 bases and J by 0 bases, with 18 bases left in between. The CDR3 is made up of 19 amino acids.

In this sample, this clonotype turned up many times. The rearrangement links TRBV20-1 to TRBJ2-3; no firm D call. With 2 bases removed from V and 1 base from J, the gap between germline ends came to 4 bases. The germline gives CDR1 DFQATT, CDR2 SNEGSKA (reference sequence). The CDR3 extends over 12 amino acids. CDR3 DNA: TGCAGTGCTAGAAAAGGCACAGATACGCAGTATTTT. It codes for CSARKGTDTQYF.

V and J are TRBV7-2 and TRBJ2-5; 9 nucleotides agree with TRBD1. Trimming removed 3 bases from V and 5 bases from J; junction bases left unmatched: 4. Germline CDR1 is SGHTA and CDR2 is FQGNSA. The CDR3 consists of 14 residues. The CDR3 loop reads CASSFDRGWETQYF. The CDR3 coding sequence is TGTGCCAGCAGCTTCGACAGGGGGTGGGAGACCCAGTACTTC.

The CDR3, as DNA: TGCAGTGCCCGAACCCTAGCGGATATAGGGGATGAGCAGTTCTTC. As protein: CSARTLADIGDEQFF. The chain carries TRBV20-1 and TRBJ2-1, with 7 bases lining up with TRBD2. Germline V gene sequence: CDR1 DFQATT, CDR2 SNEGSKA (reference sequence). The J segment lost 8 bases and the V segment lost 6 bases, leaving 16 bases of the junction unmatched. The CDR3 has 15 residues.

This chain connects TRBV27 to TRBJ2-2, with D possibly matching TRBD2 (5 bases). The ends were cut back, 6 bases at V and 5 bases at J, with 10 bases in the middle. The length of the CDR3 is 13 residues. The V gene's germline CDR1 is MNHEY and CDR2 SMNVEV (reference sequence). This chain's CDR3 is CASSPPGTGELFF. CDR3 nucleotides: TGTGCCAGCAGCCCGCCGGGAACCGGGGAGCTGTTTTTT.

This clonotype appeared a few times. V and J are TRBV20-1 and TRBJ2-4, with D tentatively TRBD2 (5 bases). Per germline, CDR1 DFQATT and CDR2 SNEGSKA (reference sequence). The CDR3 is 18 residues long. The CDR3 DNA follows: TGCAGCCCGCGAGCGGTCCACTTACTAACAATAGCCAAAAACATTCAGTACTTC. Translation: CSPRAVHLLTIAKNIQYF.

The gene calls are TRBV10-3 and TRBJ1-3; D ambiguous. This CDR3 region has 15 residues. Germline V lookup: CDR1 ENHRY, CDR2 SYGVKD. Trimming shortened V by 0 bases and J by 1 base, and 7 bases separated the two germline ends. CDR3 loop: CAISESTGSGNTIYF. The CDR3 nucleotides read TGTGCCATCAGTGAGTCGACGGGGTCTGGAAACACCATATATTTT.

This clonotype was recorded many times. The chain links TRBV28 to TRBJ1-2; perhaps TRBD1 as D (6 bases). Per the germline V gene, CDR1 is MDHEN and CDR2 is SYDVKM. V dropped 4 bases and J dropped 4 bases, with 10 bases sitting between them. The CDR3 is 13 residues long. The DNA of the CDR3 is TGTGCCAGCAGTTCCAGGGGACTCTATGGCTACACCTTC. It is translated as CASSSRGLYGYTF.

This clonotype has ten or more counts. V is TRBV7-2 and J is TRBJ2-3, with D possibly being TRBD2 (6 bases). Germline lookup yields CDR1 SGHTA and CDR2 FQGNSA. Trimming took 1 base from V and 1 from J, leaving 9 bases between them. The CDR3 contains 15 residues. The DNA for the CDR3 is TGTGCCAGCAGCTTAGTCGCTAGCGGCACAGATACGCAGTATTTT. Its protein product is CASSLVASGTDTQYF.

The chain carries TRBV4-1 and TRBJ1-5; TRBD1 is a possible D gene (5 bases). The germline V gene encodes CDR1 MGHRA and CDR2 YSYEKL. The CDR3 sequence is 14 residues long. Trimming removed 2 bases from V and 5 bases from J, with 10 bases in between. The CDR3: CASSQKQVYQPQHF. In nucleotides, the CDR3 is TGCGCCAGCAGCCAAAAACAGGTTTATCAGCCCCAGCATTTT.

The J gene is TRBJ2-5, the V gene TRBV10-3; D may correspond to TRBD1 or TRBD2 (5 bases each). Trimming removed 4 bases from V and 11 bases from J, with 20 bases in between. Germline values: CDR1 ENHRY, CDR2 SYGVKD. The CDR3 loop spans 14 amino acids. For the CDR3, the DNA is TGTGCCATCAGTGGCAGGGAGTCCTACAATGAGCAGTACTTC. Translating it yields CAISGRESYNEQYF.

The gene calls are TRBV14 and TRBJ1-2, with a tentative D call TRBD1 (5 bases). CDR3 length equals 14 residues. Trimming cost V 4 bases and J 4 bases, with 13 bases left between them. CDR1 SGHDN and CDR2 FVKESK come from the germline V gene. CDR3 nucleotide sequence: TGTGCCAGCAGCCCTATCGACAGCTTCTATGGCTACACCTTC. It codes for CASSPIDSFYGYTF.

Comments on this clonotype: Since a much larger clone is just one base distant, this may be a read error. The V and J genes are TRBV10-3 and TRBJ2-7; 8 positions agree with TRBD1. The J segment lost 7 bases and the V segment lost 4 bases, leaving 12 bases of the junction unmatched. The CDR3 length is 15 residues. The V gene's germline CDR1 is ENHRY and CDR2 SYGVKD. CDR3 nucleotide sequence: TGTGCCATCAGTGGTGGGACAGGAGGCTACAATGAGCAGTACTTC. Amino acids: CAISGGTGGYNEQYF.

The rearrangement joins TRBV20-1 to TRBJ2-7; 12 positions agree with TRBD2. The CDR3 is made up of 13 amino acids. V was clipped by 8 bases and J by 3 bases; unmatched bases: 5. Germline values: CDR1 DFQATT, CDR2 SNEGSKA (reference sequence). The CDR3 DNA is TGCAGTCTTAGACTAGCGGGGGTCTACGAGCAGTACTTC. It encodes CSLRLAGVYEQYF.

Here the CDR3 DNA reads TGTGCCAGCAGTAGGGGACTAGGAAGCCCCTACGAGCAGTACTTC. Translated, it gives CASSRGLGSPYEQYF. V and J are TRBV12-3 or TRBV12-4 and TRBJ2-7, with 8 bases that match TRBD2. V dropped 5 bases and J dropped 2; count of bases not matched to a gene: 8. The CDR3 totals 15 residues.

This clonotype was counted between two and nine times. The CDR3 DNA reads TGTGCCACCGCGGGACAGGGGGTTAACAATGAGCAGTTCTTC. Translated, it gives CATAGQGVNNEQFF. The chain joins TRBV6-6 to TRBJ2-1; 11 bases align to TRBD1. The length of the CDR3 is 14 residues. Trimming removed 10 bases from V and 5 bases from J; junction bases left unmatched: 7. Germline V gives CDR1 MNHNY, CDR2 SVGAGI (reference sequence).

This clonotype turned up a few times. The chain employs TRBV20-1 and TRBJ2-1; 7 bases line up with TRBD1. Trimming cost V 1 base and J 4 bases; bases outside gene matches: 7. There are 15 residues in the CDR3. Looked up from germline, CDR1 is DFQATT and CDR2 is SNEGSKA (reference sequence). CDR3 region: CSARGANRGYNEQFF. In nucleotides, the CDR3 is TGCAGTGCTAGAGGTGCGAACAGGGGTTACAATGAGCAGTTCTTC.

CDR3 sequence reads: CASSLGDLIRGRSDYGYTF. The CDR3 DNA follows: TGTGCCAGCAGCTTAGGAGACCTTATCAGGGGGCGCTCCGACTATGGCTACACCTTC. The gene calls are TRBV11-2 and TRBJ1-2, with 8 bases fitting TRBD1. The CDR3 is 19 residues long. The germline CDR1 and CDR2 sequences are SGHAT and FQNNGV. Unmatched junction bases numbered 16, after V lost 1 base and J lost 3 bases.